This TCR beta chain came from a study of T-cell reconstitution after alpha-beta-depleted transplantation in children. This clonotype occurred a few times. Its antigen is undetermined. Construction of the TCRbeta library involved unique molecular identifiers. From the PCR reads, TCRdb called clonotypes with MiXCR, one entry per CDR3 protein. The sample yields approximately 630,000 distinct CDR3 sequences, over 10% seen once. Deletions cut 8 bases from V and 6 bases from J, with 17 bases between. This CDR3 region has 13 residues. Study-wide points: About two months after transplant, alpha-beta T cells reportedly came from several hundred expanded graft clones. T-cell counts and diversity were attributed mostly to newly produced T cells one year after transplant. Some patients showed high day-60 TCRbeta diversity, which derived from surviving recipient T cells and thymic progenitors.

This TCR came from a girl between 2 and 10 years old with congenital amegakaryocytic thrombocytopenia, due to receive a stem cell transplant. V and J are TRBV12-3 or TRBV12-4 and TRBJ2-7; D possibly matches TRBD1 or TRBD2 (5 bases each). Sequencing was performed on PBMCs, taken before TCRalphabeta/CD19-depleted stem cell transplant. The chain's CDR3 is CASLRDPRGEQYF. The DNA for the CDR3 is TGTGCCAGCCTCCGGGACCCTAGAGGCGAGCAGTACTTC.